These 27 T cell receptor beta chains originate from one sample sequenced in a study of response to subunit inactivated influenza vaccine. One entry per CDR3 protein results from TCRdb running MiXCR on the RT-PCR reads. This sample has approximately 500,000 distinct CDR3 sequences, with 10% to 15% found just once. The sample here was PBMCs from blood, taken more than 35 days after vaccination. These TCRs come from a man between 50 and 59 years old who received an inactivated influenza vaccine.

The chain has TRBV4-2 and TRBJ2-1; D call uncertain. Trimming pared 3 bases from V and 5 bases from J, leaving 11 bases between. Germline CDR1 LGHNA, CDR2 YNFKEQ. The CDR3 covers 14 residues. This CDR3 reads CASSHDFGNNEQFF. CDR3 DNA sequence: TGTGCCAGCAGCCATGACTTTGGGAACAATGAGCAGTTCTTC.

This clonotype was counted at least ten times. The rearrangement links TRBV11-2 to TRBJ2-3, with TRBD1 as a possible D gene (5 bases). The CDR3 runs 17 residues. Germline CDR1 is SGHAT and CDR2 is FQNNGV. The V and J ends lost 0 bases and 2 bases respectively, with 15 bases between them. The chain's CDR3 is CASSLDAGSTFTDTQYF. In nucleotides, the CDR3 is TGTGCCAGCAGCTTAGATGCAGGGTCGACGTTCACAGATACGCAGTATTTT.

The genes are TRBV24-1 and TRBJ2-2; D is unclear. Germline CDR1 is KGHDR and CDR2 is SFDVKD. V lost 6 bases and J lost 0, with 7 bases in between. The CDR3 spans 14 residues. The CDR3 reads CATSRRANTGELFF. The CDR3 coding sequence is TGTGCCACCAGTAGGAGAGCGAACACCGGGGAGCTGTTTTTT.

V and J are TRBV18 and TRBJ2-3; no definite D call. This CDR3 is 15 amino acids long. V shed 3 bases and J shed 3 bases, with 13 bases lying between them. Germline V lookup: CDR1 KGHSH, CDR2 LQKENI. The CDR3, as DNA: TGTGCCAGCTCACCCAACAGCGCCAAAACAGATACGCAGTATTTT. The encoded protein is CASSPNSAKTDTQYF.

This clonotype came up many times. The chain recombines TRBV10-2 with TRBJ2-3, with 9 bases identical to TRBD2. The CDR3 is made up of 18 amino acids. The germline gives CDR1 WSHSY, CDR2 SAAADI. The junction had 14 bases not matched to a gene; V was cut back by 7 bases and J by 0 bases. The CDR3 spells CASTWSLAGFTSTDTQYF. CDR3 nucleotide sequence: TGCGCCAGCACCTGGTCCCTAGCGGGGTTTACTAGCACAGATACGCAGTATTTT.

This clonotype was detected only a few times. This sequence joins TRBV7-2 and TRBJ1-2, with 12 nucleotides matching TRBD1. Per the germline V gene, CDR1 is SGHTA and CDR2 is FQGNSA. Trimming cost V 5 bases and J 8 bases; bases outside gene matches: 3. The CDR3 extends over 13 amino acids. The CDR3 DNA reads as TGTGCCAGCAGCACCGGGACAGGGGGCGGCTACACCTTC. As protein: CASSTGTGGGYTF.

Only a few counts were recorded for this clonotype. The V and J genes are TRBV5-1 and TRBJ2-7; 7 bases fit TRBD2. Germline-derived CDR1 and CDR2 are SGHRS and YFSETQ. This CDR3 is 14 amino acids long. The ends lost 5 bases at V and 1 base at J; junction bases unmatched: 6. The CDR3 protein is CASRTGGMSYEQYF. The DNA of the CDR3 is TGCGCCAGCAGGACCGGGGGGATGTCCTACGAGCAGTACTTC.

This clonotype has just a few counts. The chain couples TRBV6-2 or TRBV6-3 to TRBJ2-7; D gene unclear. V lost 7 bases and J lost 4, with 14 bases in between. This CDR3 region has 13 residues. The germline V gene encodes CDR1 MNHEY and CDR2 SVGEGT. CDR3 coding DNA: TGTGCCAGCACATCACCTAGGGAATACGAGCAGTACTTC. It codes for CASTSPREYEQYF.

This clonotype has only a few counts. This chain connects TRBV12-3 or TRBV12-4 to TRBJ2-1; no reliable D call. Trimming shortened V by 4 bases and J by 5 bases, and 18 bases separated the two germline ends. The CDR3 is 16 amino acids. The CDR3 nucleotides are TGTGCCAGCAGTTGGCCCAAGGCCCATACTGACAATGAGCAGTTCTTC. Translating it yields CASSWPKAHTDNEQFF.

This clonotype appeared a few times. The V call is TRBV2, the J call TRBJ1-2, with 8 bases identical to TRBD1. Per germline, CDR1 SNHLY and CDR2 FYNNEI. V lost 4 bases, J lost 3 bases, and 4 bases stayed unmatched. The CDR3 consists of 14 residues. CDR3 protein: CASSVVTGDYGYTF. The DNA of the CDR3 is TGTGCCAGCAGTGTTGTGACAGGGGACTATGGCTACACCTTC. The full variable domain, with the rest looked up from reference TRBV2 and TRBJ1-2, is EPEVTQTPSHQVTQMGQEVILRCVPISNHLYFYWYRQILGQKVEFLVSFYNNEISEKSEIFDDQFSVERPDGSNFTLKIRSTKLEDSAMYFCASSVVTGDYGYTFGSGTRLTVV.

V is TRBV5-1 and J is TRBJ2-1; 10 bases match TRBD2. The CDR3 is 17 amino acids. Per germline, CDR1 SGHRS and CDR2 YFSETQ. V trimming: 4 bases; J trimming: 2 bases; junction bases outside the gene matches: 9. DNA of the CDR3: TGCGCCAGCAGCACCTCCCCCCTAGCGGGGGCCTACAATGAGCAGTTCTTC. It codes for CASSTSPLAGAYNEQFF.

The rearrangement uses TRBV7-2 and TRBJ2-1; the match to TRBD1 covers 8 bases. The CDR3 is 15 residues long. Per the germline V gene, CDR1 is SGHTA and CDR2 is FQGNSA. J gave up 7 bases and V 5 bases, and 10 bases lay outside the gene matches. The CDR3 DNA follows: TGTGCCAGCAGCCGGTCAGGGGGCCTCGGGAATGAGCAGTTCTTC. Translated, it gives CASSRSGGLGNEQFF.

This clonotype came up a few times. The chain uses TRBV4-3 and TRBJ2-7, with D perhaps TRBD1 or TRBD2 (5 bases each). Germline CDR1 is LGHNA and CDR2 is YSLEER. Trimming took off 0 bases at V and 9 bases at J, with 12 bases between the two ends. The CDR3 sequence is 13 residues long. DNA of the CDR3: TGCGCCAGCAGCCAAGAGAGGGGTGGTGTGCAGTACTTC. Translated: CASSQERGGVQYF.

This clonotype turned up a few times. The chain recombines TRBV4-3 with TRBJ2-3; no clear D gene. Germline values: CDR1 LGHNA, CDR2 YSLEER. V gave up 0 bases and J gave up 8 bases, with 9 bases separating them. The CDR3 has 13 residues. This CDR3 is CASSQEGPSTQYF. The CDR3, as DNA: TGCGCCAGCAGCCAAGAGGGTCCCAGTACGCAGTATTTT.

Many counts were recorded for this clonotype. J is TRBJ2-1 and V is TRBV5-1; D gene ambiguous. Trimming removed 2 bases at V and 5 bases at J, with 8 bases between. The CDR3 totals 13 residues. Germline CDR1 reads SGHRS; CDR2 reads YFSETQ. The CDR3 DNA sequence: TGCGCCAGCAGCTTTACAAGAGACAATGAGCAGTTCTTC. Encoded protein: CASSFTRDNEQFF. Full variable domain (remainder filled in from reference TRBV5-1 and TRBJ2-1): KAGVTQTPRYLIKTRGQQVTLSCSPISGHRSVSWYQQTPGQGLQFLFEYFSETQRNKGNFPGRFSGRQFSNSRSEMNVSTLELGDSALYLCASSFTRDNEQFFGPGTRLTVL.

This clonotype came up many times. The chain links TRBV20-1 to TRBJ2-2, with D perhaps matching TRBD1 or TRBD2 (6 bases each). This CDR3 spans 14 amino acids. V was pared by 1 base and J by 6 bases, with 12 bases between. Germline CDR1 and CDR2: DFQATT and SNEGSKA (reference sequence). The CDR3 DNA sequence: TGCAGTGCTAGAGTTGCAGGGGAGGCCGGGGAGCTGTTTTTT. This codes for CSARVAGEAGELFF.

This clonotype showed up just a few times. CDR3 sequence (DNA): TGTGCCAGCAGACGATTTCGGACAGGACTTTATGGCTACACCTTC. This gives the protein CASRRFRTGLYGYTF. The J gene is TRBJ1-2, the V gene TRBV6-1; 7 nucleotides match TRBD1. This CDR3 has 15 residues. The germline CDR1 and CDR2 sequences are MNHNS and SASEGT. The V segment lost 6 bases and the J segment 5 bases; nucleotides outside the gene matches: 12.

The CDR3 DNA reads as TGTGCCAGCAGCTTTAGCGGGGGACGGGGATCTACCCAGTACTTC. Its translation: CASSFSGGRGSTQYF. The rearrangement uses TRBV7-2 and TRBJ2-5; 9 bases are a match to TRBD2. V gave up 3 bases and J gave up 8 bases; unmatched junction bases: 10. Per the germline V gene, CDR1 is SGHTA and CDR2 is FQGNSA. This CDR3 has 15 amino acids.

This clonotype was seen more than once but under ten times. The gene calls are TRBV7-9 and TRBJ2-7; the D is unclear. Trimming pared 5 bases from V and 1 base from J, leaving 9 bases between. Germline loops: CDR1 SEHNR, CDR2 FQNEAQ (reference sequence). CDR3 length equals 13 residues. The CDR3 loop reads CASSNYKSYEQYF. The DNA of the CDR3 is TGTGCCAGCAGCAACTACAAGTCCTACGAGCAGTACTTC. Combining the CDR3 with reference TRBV7-9 and TRBJ2-7 gives the whole variable domain DTGVSQNPRHKITKRGQNVTFRCDPISEHNRLYWYRQTLGQGPEFLTYFQNEAQLEKSRLLSDRFSAERPKGSFSTLEIQRTEQGDSAMYLCASSNYKSYEQYFGPGTRLTVT.

The table lists this clonotype with a few counts. The rearrangement uses TRBV12-3 or TRBV12-4 and TRBJ2-5; tentatively, D is TRBD2 (5 bases). This CDR3 is 16 amino acids long. The germline V and J ends were trimmed by 2 bases and 1 base, with 14 bases remaining between them. CDR3 loop: CASSLSPGRGQETQYF. The CDR3 bases are TGTGCCAGCAGTTTATCCCCGGGTCGGGGCCAAGAGACCCAGTACTTC.

The table lists this clonotype with a few counts. This rearrangement joins TRBV20-1 to TRBJ2-1; 10 bases fit TRBD2. V was clipped by 5 bases and J by 5 bases; unmatched bases: 12. Germline loops: CDR1 DFQATT, CDR2 SNEGSKA (reference sequence). This CDR3 has 16 residues. CDR3 amino acids: CSASPTGTSAHNEQFF. CDR3 nucleotide sequence: TGCAGTGCTTCCCCAACCGGGACTAGCGCCCACAATGAGCAGTTCTTC.

The rearrangement joins TRBV5-1 to TRBJ2-7; possibly TRBD1 for D (6 bases). Trimming removed 0 bases from V and 0 bases from J, with 10 bases in between. CDR3 length: 15 residues. Germline assignment: CDR1 SGHRS and CDR2 YFSETQ. CDR3 sequence: CASSLGQAGSYEQYF. The CDR3 DNA follows: TGCGCCAGCAGCTTGGGACAGGCGGGCTCCTACGAGCAGTACTTC.

This clonotype was picked up a small number of times. The chain carries TRBV5-1 and TRBJ2-7; 9 nucleotides align to TRBD1. This CDR3 is 16 amino acids long. V lost 0 bases and J lost 3; bases outside the gene matches: 7. Germline values: CDR1 SGHRS, CDR2 YFSETQ. CDR3 nucleotides: TGCGCCAGCAGCTTGGGACCCGGGACAGGGTACTACGAGCAGTACTTC. It specifies CASSLGPGTGYYEQYF.

The CDR3 loop reads CASSLVGSDNEQFF. The CDR3 DNA is TGTGCCAGCAGCTTAGTCGGATCGGACAATGAGCAGTTCTTC. The V call is TRBV7-9, the J call TRBJ2-1, with D unclear. V lost 1 base and J lost 5, with 9 bases in between. Germline-derived CDR1 and CDR2 are SEHNR and FQNEAQ (reference sequence). CDR3 size: 14 residues.

This clonotype has a count of ten or more. This chain links TRBV20-1 with TRBJ2-3, with D possibly TRBD1 on 6 matching bases. This CDR3 spans 12 amino acids. CDR1 and CDR2 from the germline V gene are DFQATT and SNEGSKA (reference sequence). Trimming cost V 6 bases and J 3 bases, with 10 bases left between them. The CDR3 sequence: CSAYRATDTQYF. The CDR3 bases are TGCAGTGCGTACAGGGCGACAGATACGCAGTATTTT.

In DNA, the CDR3 is TGTGCCAGCTCGCCTCGGCTAGCGGGAGCCGATGAGCAGTTCTTC. Its protein product is CASSPRLAGADEQFF. The genes are TRBV27 and TRBJ2-1; 10 bases align to TRBD2. The ends lost 8 bases at V and 8 bases at J; junction bases unmatched: 12. The CDR3 is 15 residues long. Germline loops: CDR1 MNHEY, CDR2 SMNVEV (reference sequence).

In its sample, this clonotype was seen a few times. This sequence joins TRBV4-3 and TRBJ1-5; D might be TRBD1 (5 bases). Germline CDR1 LGHNA, CDR2 YSLEER. The germline V and J ends were trimmed by 0 bases and 4 bases, with 10 bases remaining between them. The length of the CDR3 is 15 residues. The CDR3 loop reads CASSQDGGGNQPQHF. The CDR3 DNA follows: TGCGCCAGCAGCCAAGATGGCGGGGGGAATCAGCCCCAGCATTTT.